These 9 T cell receptor beta chains were sequenced from one sample in a study of CD8 T cells in Susac syndrome. The RNA input was about 0.45 to 1 ug, and it was reverse transcribed with random hexamers. From the immunoSEQ multiplex PCR reads, TCRdb called clonotypes with MiXCR, one entry per CDR3 protein. The sample holds about 130,000 distinct CDR3 sequences; approximately 93% are singletons and the top ten take around 0.3%. The sample comprised CD8+ T cells from PBMCs. These receptors were obtained from a human donor with multiple sclerosis.

V gene TRBV2 combines with J gene TRBJ2-7; a weak D match, TRBD1 (6 bases). Trimming removed 6 bases from V and 6 bases from J, with 15 bases in between. The germline V gene has CDR1 SNHLY and CDR2 FYNNEI. The length of the CDR3 is 13 residues. The CDR3 protein is CASSPGHQTEQYV. The CDR3 nucleotides are TGTGCCAGCAGCCCGGGACATCAAACCGAGCAGTACGTC.

CDR3 in amino acids: CASSPRDNYYEQYF. The CDR3 region has the DNA TGCGCCAGCAGCCCGCGGGACAACTATTACGAGCAGTACTTC. This chain connects TRBV4-1 to TRBJ2-7; D tentatively reads TRBD1 or TRBD2 (6 bases each). The CDR3 has 14 residues. The germline V gene encodes CDR1 MGHRA and CDR2 YSYEKL. With 4 bases removed from V and 4 bases from J, the gap between germline ends came to 14 bases.

The chain uses TRBV5-4 and TRBJ2-7; D is tentatively TRBD1 or TRBD2 (6 bases each). The CDR3 is 14 amino acids. CDR1 is SGHNT and CDR2 is YYREEE in the germline V gene (reference sequence). V dropped 0 bases and J dropped 6 bases, with 13 bases sitting between them. CDR3 region: CASSLEGGQPEQYF. The CDR3 DNA follows: TGTGCCAGCAGCTTGGAGGGGGGCCAGCCCGAGCAGTACTTC.

The V call is TRBV30, the J call TRBJ2-3, with 11 nucleotides matching TRBD1. The CDR3 spans 16 residues. Per the germline V gene, CDR1 is GTSNPN and CDR2 is SVGIG (reference sequence). The junction had 9 bases not matched to a gene; V was cut back by 5 bases and J by 2 bases. As DNA, the CDR3 is TGTGCCTGGGCCCAGGGGACAGGGGGGGACACAGATACGCAGTATTTT. Translating gives CAWAQGTGGDTDTQYF. Filled out from reference TRBV30 and TRBJ2-3, the complete variable domain reads SQTIHQWPATLVQPVGSPLSLECTVEGTSNPNLYWYRQAAGRGLQLLFYSVGIGQISSEVPQNLSASRPQDRQFILSSKKLLLSDSGFYLCAWAQGTGGDTDTQYFGPGTRLTVL.

The chain employs TRBV12-3 or TRBV12-4 and TRBJ1-1; D remains unclear. Trimming removed 5 bases at V and 1 base at J, with 8 bases between. There are 13 residues in the CDR3. In DNA form, the CDR3 reads TGTGCCAGCAGTCTAAGCAAGAACACTGAAGCTTTCTTT. This translates into CASSLSKNTEAFF.

J is TRBJ1-4 and V is TRBV28; tentative D call: TRBD1 (6 bases). The CDR3 is 15 amino acids. Trimming removed 4 bases from V and 3 bases from J, with 12 bases in between. Germline CDR1 and CDR2: MDHEN and SYDVKM. The CDR3 region is CASSSGQSANEKLFF. The CDR3 DNA follows: TGTGCCAGCAGTTCTGGACAGTCCGCTAATGAAAAACTGTTTTTT.

CDR3 protein: CASRPGGIEAFF. The CDR3 coding sequence is TGTGCCAGCAGACCCGGCGGCATTGAAGCTTTCTTT. The chain links TRBV12-3 or TRBV12-4 to TRBJ1-1; D ambiguous. The CDR3 runs 12 residues. V was shortened by 6 bases and J by 7 bases, with 12 bases between the two germline ends.

The genes are TRBV7-6 and TRBJ1-1, with a possible D match to TRBD1 (6 bases). Trimming took off 1 base at V and 0 bases at J, with 9 bases between the two ends. The CDR3 is 15 residues long. Germline loops: CDR1 SGHVS, CDR2 FNYEAQ. CDR3 residues: CASSLEDSLNTEAFF. The CDR3 DNA reads as TGTGCCAGCAGCTTAGAGGACAGCTTGAACACTGAAGCTTTCTTT.

This rearrangement joins TRBV20-1 to TRBJ2-2, with D uncertain. The V end lost 2 bases, the J end lost 2 bases, and 9 bases lay between the germline ends. The germline V gene encodes CDR1 DFQATT and CDR2 SNEGSKA (reference sequence). The CDR3 is made up of 14 amino acids. CDR3 region: CSARSHRNTGELFF. CDR3 nucleotides: TGCAGTGCTAGAAGTCACAGAAACACCGGGGAGCTGTTTTTT.